This T cell receptor (beta chain) was documented in a study of T cell repertoires in cytomegalovirus infection. The wider study: It was the public TCR beta signatures that indicated both CMV infection and matching HLA type.

Turning to this clonotype: The antigen is not known.

The V and J ends lost 5 bases and 10 bases, in that order; junction bases with no gene match: 9. This CDR3 has 15 residues. Germline CDR1 LNHDA, CDR2 SQIVND (reference sequence). TCRdb ran MiXCR on the reads and lists one entry per CDR3 protein. The table shows around 710,000 distinct CDR3 sequences, with just under 30% occurring only once. This TCR was recovered from a human donor in good health (CMV status not recorded). Some clones in this sample may be carry-over from other donors' samples. The sample consisted of cultured CD8+ T cells from PBMCs, taken from culture after CMV antigen stimulation. V and J are TRBV19 and TRBJ2-1, with 12 bases identical to TRBD1. CDR3 in DNA: TGTGCCAGTAGTTTGGGACAGGGGGCCGCGGGAGAGCAGTTCTTC. Protein sequence: CASSLGQGAAGEQFF.